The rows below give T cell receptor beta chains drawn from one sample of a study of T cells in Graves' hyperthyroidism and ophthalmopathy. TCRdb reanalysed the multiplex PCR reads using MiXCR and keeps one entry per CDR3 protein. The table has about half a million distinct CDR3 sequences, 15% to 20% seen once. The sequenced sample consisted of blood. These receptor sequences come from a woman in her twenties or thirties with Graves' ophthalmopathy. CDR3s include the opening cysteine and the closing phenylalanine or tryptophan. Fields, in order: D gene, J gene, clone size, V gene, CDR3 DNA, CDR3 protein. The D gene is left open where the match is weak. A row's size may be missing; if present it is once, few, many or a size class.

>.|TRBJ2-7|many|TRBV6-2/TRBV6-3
TGTGCCGCGGTGGATCACCGAGGGCACGAGCAGTACTTC
CAAVDHRGHEQYF
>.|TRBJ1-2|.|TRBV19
TGTGCCAGTAGCACTGATTTGGGGATCGATGGCTACACCTTC
CASSTDLGIDGYTF
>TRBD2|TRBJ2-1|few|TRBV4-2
TGTGCCAGCAGCCTTGGACTAGGTTCGAGCTCCTACAATGAGCAGTTCTTC
CASSLGLGSSSYNEQFF
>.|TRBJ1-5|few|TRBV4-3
TGCGCCAGCAGCCAAGATCATGAACGAGCACTCCCTTATAGCAATCAGCCCCAGCATTTT
CASSQDHERALPYSNQPQHF
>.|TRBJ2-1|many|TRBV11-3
TGTGCCAGCAGCTTAGGTCCCAGAGGAGAGCAGTTCTTC
CASSLGPRGEQFF
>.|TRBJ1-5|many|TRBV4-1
TGCGCCAGCAGCCAAGGAGATGGGGTACGACAGCCCCAGCATTTT
CASSQGDGVRQPQHF
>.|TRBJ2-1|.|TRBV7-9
TGTGCCAGCAGGCCATTCGGGCTTTCCTCCTACAATGAGCAGTTCTTC
CASRPFGLSSYNEQFF
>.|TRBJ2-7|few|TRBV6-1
TGTGCCAGCAGAGGTTGGACAAGAACCTACGAGCAGTACTTC
CASRGWTRTYEQYF
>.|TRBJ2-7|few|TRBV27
TGTGCCAGCAGTTTAAGTGGGGAATACGAGCAGTACTTC
CASSLSGEYEQYF
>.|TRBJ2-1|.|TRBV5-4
TGTGCCAGCAGCCCCCGGGACGCCCAGAATGAGCAGTTCTTC
CASSPRDAQNEQFF
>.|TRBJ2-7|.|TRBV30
TGTGCCTGGAGTGTACCCCCCCAGGAGGGCTACGAGCAGTACTTC
CAWSVPPQEGYEQYF
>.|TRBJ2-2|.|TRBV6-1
TGTGCCAGCAGTGAAGACCCGAGTCCCGGGGAGCTGTTTTTT
CASSEDPSPGELFF